This TCR beta chain was sequenced during a study of cytomegalovirus exposure and HLA in healthy donors. Regarding the study as a whole: 87-base-pair reads could not separate some V segments, including TRBV6-2 and TRBV6-3. Productive rates of about 87% or about 30% were seen for most TCR beta V segments in an earlier analysis. In a later analysis, several top co-occurrence clusters appeared linked to parvovirus B19, influenza, CMV and Epstein-Barr virus.

Each donor was nominally healthy when sampled (though unrecorded immune exposures were likely). PCR involved 60 Vbeta and 13 Jbeta primers. Sequencing used immunoSEQ multiplex PCR; TCRdb keeps in-frame clones, though not all of them. Here the sample spans over 150,000 clones, 65% to 85% being singletons. Of note for this clone: The antigen remains unidentified.

Germline-derived CDR1 and CDR2 are MNHNS and SASEGT. The CDR3 spans 10 residues. V was pared by 10 bases and J by 9 bases, with 9 bases between. The V gene is TRBV6-1, the J gene TRBJ2-2; D unresolved. Sequenced: PBMCs. This receptor was obtained from a woman aged 25-40 years in good health and CMV-seronegative. CDR3 protein: CATAGRELFF. Written as DNA, the CDR3 is TGTGCCACAGCAGGTCGGGAGCTGTTTTTT.